These T cell receptor beta chains were read from a single sample in a study of blood T cells in healthy people across ages. Each CDR3 protein is one row after TCRdb ran MiXCR on the 5' RACE reads. The sample shows 1,500,000 or so distinct CDR3 sequences, approximately 63% of them seen only once. The sequencing input was blood. These TCRs come from a man aged 18 to 29 in good health. CDR3s include the opening cysteine and the closing phenylalanine or tryptophan. The order of the fields is clone size, D gene, V gene, J gene, CDR3 protein, CDR3 DNA. D genes are given only for firm matches. Clone sizes are given selectively: once, few, many, or a class where the clone is expanded.

clone_size: -; d_call: -; v_call: TRBV24-1; j_call: TRBJ2-1; cdr3_aa: CATSQPGLYNEQFF; cdr3_nt: TGTGCCACCAGTCAACCGGGACTTTACAATGAGCAGTTCTTC
clone_size: few; d_call: TRBD1; v_call: TRBV27; j_call: TRBJ1-2; cdr3_aa: CASRNQDRATGGYTF; cdr3_nt: TGTGCCAGCAGAAACCAGGACAGGGCGACGGGTGGCTACACCTTC
clone_size: -; d_call: -; v_call: TRBV11-3; j_call: TRBJ2-3; cdr3_aa: CASSLGGTVGTDTQYF; cdr3_nt: TGTGCCAGCAGCTTAGGAGGGACGGTGGGCACAGATACGCAGTATTTT
clone_size: -; d_call: TRBD1; v_call: TRBV29-1; j_call: TRBJ2-7; cdr3_aa: CSVTHTGAYEQYF; cdr3_nt: TGCAGCGTCACACATACAGGGGCCTACGAGCAGTACTTC
clone_size: -; d_call: TRBD1; v_call: TRBV27; j_call: TRBJ1-1; cdr3_aa: CASSLTGQGNTEAFF; cdr3_nt: TGTGCCAGCAGTTTAACGGGACAGGGTAACACTGAAGCTTTCTTT
clone_size: -; d_call: -; v_call: TRBV12-3/TRBV12-4; j_call: TRBJ1-5; cdr3_aa: CASSLDHSNQPQHF; cdr3_nt: TGTGCCAGCAGTCTCGATCATAGCAATCAGCCCCAGCATTTT
clone_size: -; d_call: -; v_call: TRBV4-3; j_call: TRBJ1-2; cdr3_aa: CASSQDRGFGYTF; cdr3_nt: TGCGCCAGCAGCCAAGATAGGGGGTTCGGCTACACCTTC
clone_size: -; d_call: -; v_call: TRBV29-1; j_call: TRBJ1-2; cdr3_aa: CSVEQDGYTF; cdr3_nt: TGCAGCGTTGAACAGGATGGCTACACCTTC
clone_size: -; d_call: TRBD1; v_call: TRBV7-2; j_call: TRBJ2-1; cdr3_aa: CASSPGQAWNEQFF; cdr3_nt: TGTGCCAGCAGCCCCGGACAGGCTTGGAATGAGCAGTTCTTC
clone_size: few; d_call: -; v_call: TRBV6-5; j_call: TRBJ2-5; cdr3_aa: CASRPPGAKQMETQYF; cdr3_nt: TGTGCCAGCAGACCGCCGGGGGCCAAACAAATGGAGACCCAGTACTTC
clone_size: few; d_call: -; v_call: TRBV3-1; j_call: TRBJ1-2; cdr3_aa: CASSQDQGIVYGYTF; cdr3_nt: TGTGCCAGCAGCCAAGATCAGGGGATTGTGTATGGCTACACCTTC
clone_size: -; d_call: -; v_call: TRBV16; j_call: TRBJ2-5; cdr3_aa: CASTPGDRLTALQYF; cdr3_nt: TGTGCCAGCACCCCGGGGGACCGACTAACAGCTCTGCAGTACTTC
clone_size: -; d_call: -; v_call: TRBV29-1; j_call: TRBJ2-7; cdr3_aa: CSGGVGTYEQYF; cdr3_nt: TGCAGCGGGGGGGTGGGTACCTACGAGCAGTACTTC
clone_size: few; d_call: -; v_call: TRBV18; j_call: TRBJ2-7; cdr3_aa: CASSTSGQYEQYF; cdr3_nt: TGTGCCAGCTCAACAAGCGGGCAGTACGAGCAGTACTTC
clone_size: -; d_call: -; v_call: TRBV10-3; j_call: TRBJ1-1; cdr3_aa: CAISEGVPNTEAFF; cdr3_nt: TGTGCCATCAGTGAGGGGGTACCCAACACTGAAGCTTTCTTT
clone_size: -; d_call: -; v_call: TRBV15; j_call: TRBJ1-1; cdr3_aa: CATSRDSDFAEAFF; cdr3_nt: TGTGCCACCAGCAGAGATTCTGATTTTGCTGAAGCTTTCTTT
clone_size: once; d_call: -; v_call: TRBV6-5; j_call: TRBJ1-5; cdr3_aa: CASSRTQDQPQHF; cdr3_nt: TGTGCCAGCAGTCGCACACAGGATCAGCCCCAGCATTTT
clone_size: -; d_call: TRBD1; v_call: TRBV6-5; j_call: TRBJ2-1; cdr3_aa: CASSYSTTGQGNEQFF; cdr3_nt: TGTGCCAGCAGTTACTCGACGACAGGGCAGGGCAATGAGCAGTTCTTC
clone_size: few; d_call: -; v_call: TRBV30; j_call: TRBJ1-2; cdr3_aa: CAWSVRGGHGYTF; cdr3_nt: TGTGCCTGGAGTGTAAGGGGAGGCCATGGCTACACCTTC
clone_size: -; d_call: TRBD1; v_call: TRBV20-1; j_call: TRBJ1-2; cdr3_aa: CSAKGQNYGYTF; cdr3_nt: TGCAGTGCTAAGGGACAGAACTATGGCTACACCTTC
clone_size: -; d_call: TRBD2; v_call: TRBV7-9; j_call: TRBJ2-7; cdr3_aa: CASSQLASSSYNEQYF; cdr3_nt: TGTGCCAGCAGCCAACTAGCGTCTAGCTCCTACAATGAGCAGTACTTC
clone_size: -; d_call: TRBD2; v_call: TRBV6-6; j_call: TRBJ2-7; cdr3_aa: CASSPRGLAGEGNEQYF; cdr3_nt: TGTGCCAGCAGCCCCCGCGGACTAGCGGGAGAGGGGAACGAGCAGTACTTC
clone_size: -; d_call: -; v_call: TRBV29-1; j_call: TRBJ1-1; cdr3_aa: CSVDDRTEAFF; cdr3_nt: TGCAGCGTAGACGACCGAACTGAGGCTTTCTTT
clone_size: few; d_call: -; v_call: TRBV4-1; j_call: TRBJ2-7; cdr3_aa: CASSMQGGGYEQYF; cdr3_nt: TGCGCCAGCAGCATGCAGGGGGGTGGCTACGAGCAGTACTTC
clone_size: once; d_call: -; v_call: TRBV20-1; j_call: TRBJ1-6; cdr3_aa: CSAPGRNNSPLHF; cdr3_nt: TGCAGTGCGCCGGGACGGAATAATTCACCCCTCCACTTT
clone_size: -; d_call: -; v_call: TRBV7-6; j_call: TRBJ2-3; cdr3_aa: CASSRLPHTLNTDTQYF; cdr3_nt: TGTGCCAGCAGCCGGTTGCCACACACACTAAACACAGATACGCAGTATTTT
clone_size: few; d_call: -; v_call: TRBV12-3/TRBV12-4; j_call: TRBJ2-6; cdr3_aa: CASSLGVSSGANVLTF; cdr3_nt: TGTGCCAGCAGTTTAGGGGTGAGCTCTGGGGCCAACGTCCTGACTTTC
clone_size: -; d_call: -; v_call: TRBV24-1; j_call: TRBJ2-1; cdr3_aa: CATSDRAGGYNEQFF; cdr3_nt: TGTGCCACCAGTGATAGGGCAGGGGGGTACAATGAGCAGTTCTTC
clone_size: few; d_call: -; v_call: TRBV29-1; j_call: TRBJ1-2; cdr3_aa: CSVEAPGLSGYTF; cdr3_nt: TGCAGCGTTGAAGCTCCGGGACTTTCGGGCTACACCTTC
clone_size: -; d_call: -; v_call: TRBV4-2; j_call: TRBJ1-5; cdr3_aa: CASSQEIGVYSNQPQHF; cdr3_nt: TGTGCCAGCAGCCAAGAAATTGGAGTTTATAGCAATCAGCCCCAGCATTTT
clone_size: -; d_call: TRBD1; v_call: TRBV27; j_call: TRBJ2-6; cdr3_aa: CASSLRPPGQALNSGANVLTF; cdr3_nt: TGTGCCAGCAGTCTGCGACCCCCGGGACAGGCCCTAAACTCTGGGGCCAACGTCCTGACTTTC
clone_size: once; d_call: -; v_call: TRBV12-3/TRBV12-4; j_call: TRBJ1-3; cdr3_aa: CASRPGAGNTIYF; cdr3_nt: TGTGCCAGCAGACCAGGGGCGGGAAACACCATATATTTT
clone_size: few; d_call: -; v_call: TRBV29-1; j_call: TRBJ2-2; cdr3_aa: CSVYDVGRADTGELFF; cdr3_nt: TGCAGCGTTTATGATGTCGGCAGGGCTGACACCGGGGAGCTGTTTTTT
clone_size: many; d_call: -; v_call: TRBV20-1; j_call: TRBJ2-7; cdr3_aa: CSADNYGLGLLPNEQYF; cdr3_nt: TGCAGTGCTGACAATTACGGTTTGGGACTCCTCCCCAACGAGCAGTACTTC
clone_size: -; d_call: TRBD1; v_call: TRBV27; j_call: TRBJ2-1; cdr3_aa: CASSFRGQGHEQFF; cdr3_nt: TGTGCCAGCAGTTTTAGAGGACAGGGCCATGAGCAGTTCTTC
clone_size: few; d_call: -; v_call: TRBV7-2; j_call: TRBJ2-3; cdr3_aa: CASSLARVSDTQYF; cdr3_nt: TGTGCCAGCAGCTTAGCCCGAGTGTCAGATACGCAGTATTTT
clone_size: -; d_call: -; v_call: TRBV7-6; j_call: TRBJ2-7; cdr3_aa: CASSSTEVNGRDEQYF; cdr3_nt: TGTGCCAGCAGCTCCACGGAGGTGAACGGTCGGGACGAGCAGTACTTC
clone_size: -; d_call: -; v_call: TRBV2; j_call: TRBJ2-1; cdr3_aa: CASRQMGEQFF; cdr3_nt: TGTGCCAGCAGACAGATGGGTGAGCAGTTCTTC
clone_size: -; d_call: -; v_call: TRBV7-9; j_call: TRBJ2-7; cdr3_aa: CASSDGYRTGYEQYF; cdr3_nt: TGTGCCAGCAGCGACGGATACCGAACAGGGTACGAGCAGTACTTC
clone_size: many; d_call: -; v_call: TRBV29-1; j_call: TRBJ1-5; cdr3_aa: CSVEGGSNQPQHF; cdr3_nt: TGCAGCGTTGAGGGGGGTAGCAATCAGCCCCAGCATTTT
clone_size: -; d_call: -; v_call: TRBV10-1; j_call: TRBJ2-7; cdr3_aa: CASQTRAGEQYF; cdr3_nt: TGCGCCAGCCAGACTCGGGCGGGCGAGCAGTACTTC
clone_size: -; d_call: TRBD2; v_call: TRBV4-1; j_call: TRBJ2-2; cdr3_aa: CASSSTGLAGANTGELFF; cdr3_nt: TGCGCCAGCAGCTCAACGGGACTAGCGGGTGCGAACACCGGGGAGCTGTTTTTT
clone_size: few; d_call: TRBD1; v_call: TRBV7-2; j_call: TRBJ1-2; cdr3_aa: CASSLSTGVVYGYTF; cdr3_nt: TGTGCCAGCAGCCTATCTACAGGGGTGGTGTATGGCTACACCTTC
clone_size: once; d_call: -; v_call: TRBV27; j_call: TRBJ2-1; cdr3_aa: CASSLFRGLGIEQFF; cdr3_nt: TGTGCCAGCAGTTTATTTCGGGGGCTAGGCATTGAGCAGTTCTTC
clone_size: few; d_call: -; v_call: TRBV27; j_call: TRBJ2-3; cdr3_aa: CASSLVASTDTQYF; cdr3_nt: TGTGCCAGCAGTTTAGTTGCGAGTACAGATACGCAGTATTTT